Shown below are 19 T cell receptor beta chains from a single sample sequenced in a study of blood T cell repertoires in COVID-19. Libraries were prepared by immunoSEQ multiplex PCR; TCRdb keeps only in-frame clonotypes and omits some of them. The data contain about 97,000 clones, about 87% of them singletons. Sequencing was done on a sample of peripheral blood. All receptors derive from a woman aged 25 to 39 with acute or convalescent COVID-19.

The chain recombines TRBV9 with TRBJ2-3; 10 bases map to TRBD1. The CDR3 covers 16 residues. V gave up 0 bases and J gave up 4 bases; unmatched junction bases: 5. Per the germline V gene, CDR1 is SGDLS and CDR2 is YYNGEE. The CDR3 loop reads CASSVAGDRGPDTQYF. The CDR3 region has the DNA TGTGCCAGCAGCGTAGCCGGGGACAGGGGCCCAGATACGCAGTATTTT. Full variable domain (remainder filled in from reference TRBV9 and TRBJ2-3): DSGVTQTPKHLITATGQRVTLRCSPRSGDLSVYWYQQSLDQGLQFLIQYYNGEERAKGNILERFSAQQFPDLHSELNLSSLELGDSALYFCASSVAGDRGPDTQYFGPGTRLTVL.

V usage is TRBV9 and J usage is TRBJ2-3; D is unresolved. The germline V gene encodes CDR1 SGDLS and CDR2 YYNGEE. The CDR3 loop spans 15 amino acids. Deletions cut 1 base from V and 0 bases from J, with 9 bases between. CDR3 in amino acids: CASSVSPWSTDTQYF. For the CDR3, the DNA is TGTGCCAGCAGCGTAAGCCCTTGGAGCACAGATACGCAGTATTTT.

The chain uses TRBV2 and TRBJ1-5; D is perhaps TRBD1 (5 bases). CDR1 SNHLY and CDR2 FYNNEI come from the germline V gene. V was cut by 5 bases and J by 6 bases, with 14 bases left in between. This CDR3 is built from 14 residues. In DNA, the CDR3 is TGTGCCAGCAGTAGGACACTTTCAAGTCAGCCCCAGCATTTT. Translated: CASSRTLSSQPQHF.

This sequence joins TRBV4-1 and TRBJ1-2; D remains unclear. Germline values: CDR1 MGHRA, CDR2 YSYEKL. V was cut by 0 bases and J by 4 bases, with 21 bases left in between. CDR3 length equals 18 residues. The CDR3 spells CASSQEPFLYGDGYGYTF. CDR3 bases: TGCGCCAGCAGCCAAGAACCCTTTCTGTACGGGGATGGCTATGGCTACACCTTC.

The chain links TRBV5-1 to TRBJ1-1; the D is unclear. The CDR3 sequence is 13 residues long. Germline V gene data show CDR1 as SGHRS and CDR2 as YFSETQ. Trimming shortened V by 1 base and J by 3 bases, and 7 bases separated the two germline ends. CDR3 sequence: CASSLWGDTEAFF. CDR3 coding DNA: TGCGCCAGCAGCTTGTGGGGAGACACTGAAGCTTTCTTT. The variable domain in full, completed from reference TRBV5-1 and TRBJ1-1, reads KAGVTQTPRYLIKTRGQQVTLSCSPISGHRSVSWYQQTPGQGLQFLFEYFSETQRNKGNFPGRFSGRQFSNSRSEMNVSTLELGDSALYLCASSLWGDTEAFFGQGTRLTVV.

V and J are TRBV28 and TRBJ2-7, with D possibly being TRBD1 (5 bases). V was pared by 1 base and J by 0 bases, with 13 bases between. Germline V gene lookup returns CDR1 MDHEN and CDR2 SYDVKM. The CDR3 runs to 16 residues. CDR3 protein: CASSLLQGWSSYEQYF. CDR3 nucleotides: TGTGCCAGCAGTTTATTGCAGGGTTGGAGCTCCTACGAGCAGTACTTC.

There are a few counts of this clone. V and J are TRBV6-5 and TRBJ1-5, with D perhaps matching TRBD1 (6 bases). Germline V gene lookup returns CDR1 MNHEY and CDR2 SVGAGI. V was pared by 8 bases and J by 0 bases, with 14 bases between. The CDR3 loop spans 15 amino acids. The CDR3 sequence is CASVGTRNSNQPQHF. As DNA, the CDR3 is TGTGCCAGCGTAGGGACACGTAATAGCAATCAGCCCCAGCATTTT.

The gene calls are TRBV2 and TRBJ1-2, with no clear D. The CDR3 extends over 13 amino acids. Germline-derived CDR1 and CDR2 are SNHLY and FYNNEI. Trimming stripped 3 bases from V and 4 bases from J, with 9 bases between. The CDR3 bases are TGTGCCAGCAGTGATTCCGGAGCCTATGGCTACACCTTC. Translated, it gives CASSDSGAYGYTF.

This sequence joins TRBV4-1 and TRBJ2-2, with 7 nucleotides matching TRBD1. V lost 0 bases and J lost 6; bases outside the gene matches: 7. There are 16 residues in the CDR3. Germline V gene data show CDR1 as MGHRA and CDR2 as YSYEKL. CDR3 in amino acids: CASSQDWTGSAGELFF. The CDR3 DNA reads TGCGCCAGCAGCCAAGATTGGACAGGTTCGGCCGGGGAGCTGTTTTTT.

The V gene is TRBV28, the J gene TRBJ1-1, with a weak D call TRBD1 (6 bases). Trimming removed 3 bases from V and 1 base from J, with 12 bases in between. Germline loops: CDR1 MDHEN, CDR2 SYDVKM. There are 15 residues in the CDR3. The CDR3 loop reads CASSLGARGNTEAFF. CDR3 nucleotide sequence: TGTGCCAGCAGTTTGGGGGCCAGGGGGAACACTGAAGCTTTCTTT. Variable domain in full (rest from reference TRBV28 and TRBJ1-1): DVKVTQSSRYLVKRTGEKVFLECVQDMDHENMFWYRQDPGLGLRLIYFSYDVKMKEKGDIPEGYSVSREKKERFSLILESASTNQTSMYLCASSLGARGNTEAFFGQGTRLTVV.

The chain recombines TRBV28 with TRBJ2-7, with TRBD2 identical over 7 bases. The CDR3 extends over 19 amino acids. V lost 4 bases to trimming and J lost 4 bases; unmatched junction nucleotides: 22. Germline CDR1 MDHEN, CDR2 SYDVKM. This CDR3 reads CASSSRFSGGGPRSYEQYF. The CDR3 bases are TGTGCCAGCAGTTCACGCTTTTCGGGGGGTGGACCTAGGTCTTACGAGCAGTACTTC.

The chain has TRBV19 and TRBJ1-1; 8 nucleotides agree with TRBD1. The CDR3 is 16 amino acids. The V gene end was trimmed by 7 bases and the J gene end by 4 bases; junction bases not matched to a gene: 14. Looked up from germline, CDR1 is LNHDA and CDR2 is SQIVND (reference sequence). The CDR3 is CASTQDWTGSSTEAFF. The CDR3 nucleotides are TGTGCCAGTACCCAAGATTGGACAGGGAGTAGCACTGAAGCTTTCTTT.

The chain employs TRBV28 and TRBJ1-5; weak D call: TRBD1 (6 bases). From germline, CDR1 is MDHEN and CDR2 SYDVKM. This CDR3 comprises 16 residues. Trimming removed 4 bases from V and 4 bases from J, with 17 bases in between. This CDR3 is CASSSPGGPGNQPQHF. CDR3 in DNA: TGTGCCAGCAGTTCTCCGGGGGGGCCGGGGAATCAGCCCCAGCATTTT.

The chain is built from TRBV27 and TRBJ2-1, with D possibly being TRBD1 (5 bases). V was trimmed by 0 bases and J by 9 bases, leaving 15 bases between them. CDR1 is MNHEY, CDR2 SMNVEV, per germline (reference sequence). CDR3 size: 15 residues. The CDR3 sequence: CASSLSHSQGIEQFF. CDR3 DNA sequence: TGTGCCAGCAGTTTATCCCATTCGCAGGGAATTGAGCAGTTCTTC.

The chain employs TRBV5-1 and TRBJ2-5, with 7 positions matching TRBD1. The CDR3 has 14 residues. CDR1 and CDR2 from the germline V gene are SGHRS and YFSETQ. Germline trimming cut 1 base from V and 5 bases from J; bases unmatched to any gene: 5. The CDR3 DNA follows: TGCGCCAGCAGCTTGAGACAGGGTGTCGAGACCCAGTACTTC. Its translation: CASSLRQGVETQYF.

There are a few counts of this clone. The gene calls are TRBV5-1 and TRBJ2-3; D remains ambiguous. This CDR3 comprises 14 residues. With 4 bases removed from V and 2 bases from J, the gap between germline ends came to 11 bases. Looked up from germline, CDR1 is SGHRS and CDR2 is YFSETQ. Here the CDR3 reads CASSHSLLTDTQYF. DNA for the CDR3: TGCGCCAGCAGCCACAGCTTACTCACAGATACGCAGTATTTT.

The chain has TRBV7-2 and TRBJ1-5, with 10 positions matching TRBD1. This CDR3 comprises 15 residues. The trim removed 5 bases at V and 6 bases at J, leaving 7 bases unmatched. Looked up from germline, CDR1 is SGHTA and CDR2 is FQGNSA. Here the CDR3 DNA reads TGTGCCAGCAGCCCACGACAGGGGGCCAGTCAGCCCCAGCATTTT. Translation gives CASSPRQGASQPQHF.

The chain has TRBV2 and TRBJ2-3, with 9 bases fitting TRBD1. The trim removed 8 bases at V and 2 bases at J, leaving 8 bases unmatched. Looked up from germline, CDR1 is SNHLY and CDR2 is FYNNEI. The CDR3 spans 15 residues. CDR3 coding DNA: TGTGCCAGCCGGAGACAGGGGGACTTCACAGATACGCAGTATTTT. Its protein product is CASRRQGDFTDTQYF.

The rearrangement joins TRBV12-5 to TRBJ2-7; D is perhaps TRBD2 (5 bases). The germline V and J ends were trimmed by 4 bases and 0 bases, with 10 bases remaining between them. The CDR3 has 14 amino acids. CDR1 and CDR2 from the germline V gene are LGHNT and FRNRAP. The CDR3 reads CASGSTRSSYEQYF. DNA of the CDR3: TGTGCTAGTGGTTCCACTAGGAGCTCCTACGAGCAGTACTTC.